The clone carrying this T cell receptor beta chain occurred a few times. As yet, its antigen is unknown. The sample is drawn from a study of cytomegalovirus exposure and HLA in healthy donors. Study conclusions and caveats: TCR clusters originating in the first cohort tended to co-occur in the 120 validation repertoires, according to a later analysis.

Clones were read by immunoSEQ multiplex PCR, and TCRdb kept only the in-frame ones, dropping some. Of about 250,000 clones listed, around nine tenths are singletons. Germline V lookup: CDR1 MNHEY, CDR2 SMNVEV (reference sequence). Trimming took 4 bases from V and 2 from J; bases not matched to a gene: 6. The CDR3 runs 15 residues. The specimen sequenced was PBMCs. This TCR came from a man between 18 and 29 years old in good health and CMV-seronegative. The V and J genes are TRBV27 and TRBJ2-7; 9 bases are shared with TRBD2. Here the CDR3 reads CASSYQREATYEQYF. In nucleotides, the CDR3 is TGTGCCAGCAGTTACCAGCGGGAGGCCACCTACGAGCAGTACTTC.